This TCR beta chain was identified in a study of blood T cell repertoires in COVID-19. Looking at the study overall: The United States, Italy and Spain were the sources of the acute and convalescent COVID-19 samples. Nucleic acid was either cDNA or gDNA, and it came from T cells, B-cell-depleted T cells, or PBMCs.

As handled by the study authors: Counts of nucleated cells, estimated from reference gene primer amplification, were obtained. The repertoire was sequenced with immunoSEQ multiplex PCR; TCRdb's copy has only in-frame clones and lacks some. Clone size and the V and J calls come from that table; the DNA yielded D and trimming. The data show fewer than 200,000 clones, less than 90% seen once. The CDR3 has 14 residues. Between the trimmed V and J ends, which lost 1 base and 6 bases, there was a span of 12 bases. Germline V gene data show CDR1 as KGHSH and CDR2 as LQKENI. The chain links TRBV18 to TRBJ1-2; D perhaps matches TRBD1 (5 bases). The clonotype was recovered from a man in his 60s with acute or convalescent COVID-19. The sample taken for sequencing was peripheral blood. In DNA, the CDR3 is TGTGCCAGCTCACCACAAAGCCAGGGAAATGGCTACACCTTC. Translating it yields CASSPQSQGNGYTF.